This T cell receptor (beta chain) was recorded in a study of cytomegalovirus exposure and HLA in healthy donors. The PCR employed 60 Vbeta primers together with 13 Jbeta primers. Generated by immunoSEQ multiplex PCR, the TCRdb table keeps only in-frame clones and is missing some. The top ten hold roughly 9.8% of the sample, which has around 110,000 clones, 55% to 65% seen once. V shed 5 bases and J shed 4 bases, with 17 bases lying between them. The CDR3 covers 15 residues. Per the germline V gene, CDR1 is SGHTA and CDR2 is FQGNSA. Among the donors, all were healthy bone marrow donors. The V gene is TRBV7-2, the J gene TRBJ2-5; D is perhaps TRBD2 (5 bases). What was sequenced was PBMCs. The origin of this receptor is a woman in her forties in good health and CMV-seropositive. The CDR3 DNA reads TGTGCCAGCAGCCCCCAAACGGGATCGGGAGAGACCCAGTACTTC. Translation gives CASSPQTGSGETQYF.